This TCR beta chain was found in a study of Ad26.COV2.S vaccination and SARS-CoV-2 variants. A word on this clone: The target antigen is unknown.

Germline V CDR1 and CDR2: ENHRY, SYGVKD. The length of the CDR3 is 14 residues. Trimming removed 3 bases at V and 4 bases at J, with 12 bases between. Study-level findings and limits: Spike-specific responses of CD8+ and CD4+ T cells were reported to display substantial breadth after vaccination. Assessments of TCR breadth and depth may have underestimated the total T cell responses. Participants in the vaccine arm had higher spike-specific TCR breadth; placebo recipients had lower.

Profiled with immunoSEQ multiplex PCR; TCRdb holds only in-frame clones, not every one. The sample records around 370,000 clones, about 92% being singletons. The starting material was peripheral blood, obtained after recovery from COVID-19. The sequence came from a human donor who had recovered from COVID-19. This chain connects TRBV10-3 to TRBJ2-5; the D gene is possibly TRBD1 (6 bases). The CDR3 DNA reads as TGTGCCATCAGTGACGGGCAGGGGACAGAGACCCAGTACTTC. It translates to CAISDGQGTETQYF.